This T cell receptor (beta chain) originates from a study of T-cell memory formation after mild COVID-19. Study-level background: Each donor largely had its own TCR clusters. Findings of the study overall: Pre-infection memory showed some responding clones, and this suggested that cross-reactive memory joined. While clones contracting from day 15 to 85 were balanced between CD4 and CD8, later expanders leaned CD4+.

This clonotype has a handful of counts. What it recognizes is unknown. V trimming: 2 bases; J trimming: 2 bases; junction bases outside the gene matches: 3. This CDR3 comprises 14 residues. CDR1 is MGHRA, CDR2 YSYEKL, per germline. TCRdb re-derived calls from the 5' RACE reads in MiXCR, one entry per CDR3 protein. The sample holds under 300,000 distinct CDR3 sequences, more than 15% seen once. The V call is TRBV4-1, the J call TRBJ2-7; 7 bases line up with TRBD1. What was sequenced was PBMCs or a T cell subset sorted from them (not recorded which). This TCR came from a man aged 18 to 30 who had mild COVID-19 (a few samples of this study predate the infection). Cell type and time point are not known. This CDR3 is CASSQRQGAYEQYF. Here the CDR3 DNA reads TGCGCCAGCAGCCAAAGACAGGGTGCCTACGAGCAGTACTTC.